Sequencing of this T cell receptor (beta chain) was carried out in a study of cytomegalovirus exposure and HLA in healthy donors. CDR1 MNHEY and CDR2 SVGAGI come from the germline V gene. V trimming: 3 bases; J trimming: 6 bases; junction bases outside the gene matches: 6. CDR3 length equals 15 residues. In its sample, this clone was seen once. Use of 60 Vbeta and 13 Jbeta primers characterized the PCR. Libraries were prepared by immunoSEQ multiplex PCR; TCRdb keeps only in-frame clonotypes and omits some of them. This repertoire shows some 130,000 clones, under 75% found once; its top ten account for about 2.6%.

The chain has TRBV6-5 and TRBJ2-1; 9 bases align to TRBD2. The sample taken for sequencing was PBMCs. The sequence derives from a woman between 40 and 50 years old in good health and CMV-seronegative. The CDR3 DNA reads TGTGCCAGCAGTTATAGGCGGGGGGGCCTCAATGAGCAGTTCTTC. Its protein is CASSYRRGGLNEQFF.